This T cell receptor (beta chain) emerged from a study of blood T cell repertoires in COVID-19. Study overall: Acute and convalescent COVID-19 samples came from the United States, Italy and Spain.

In the original processing: By means of reference gene primer amplification, nucleated cell counts were estimated. TCRdb keeps only in-frame clones here, not all; method: immunoSEQ multiplex PCR. The V and J calls and the clone size are those of that table, but D and trimming were determined from the DNA. The repertoire consists of a few hundred thousand clones, with approximately 83% occurring once and the leading ten covering 3.4%. In terms of age and location, participants ranged from roughly 18 to 100 years and lived in about two dozen US areas. All recovered Cohort 3 donors got two negative PCRs, got clearance, or saw symptom resolution. The clonotype originates from a man aged 50-60 years who had recovered from COVID-19. The sequenced sample consisted of PBMCs or T cells enriched from blood (not recorded which).

In DNA, the CDR3 is TGTGCCAGCAGCTTGCTTCGCGGGGGGCCTGGGGAAATTAAAGAGACCCAGTACTTC. Translation gives CASSLLRGGPGEIKETQYF. The V call is TRBV5-6, the J call TRBJ2-5, with 8 bases fitting TRBD2. The trim removed 1 base at V and 3 bases at J, leaving 17 bases unmatched. Germline values: CDR1 SGHDT, CDR2 YYEEEE. The CDR3 is made up of 19 amino acids.